A selection of T cell receptor beta chains follows, all from one sample in a study of CD8 T cells in ankylosing spondylitis. TCRdb analysed the 5' RACE reads with MiXCR anew, one entry per CDR3 protein. There are around 250,000 distinct CDR3 sequences in the sample; roughly a tenth occur only once, and about 6.8% lies in the top ten. The material sequenced was blood, either unsorted or a sorted T cell fraction (not recorded which). All receptors derive from a male donor with ankylosing spondylitis or in good health (not recorded which). Both conserved end residues are part of each CDR3. D genes are given only for firm matches. Size tells how often a clone was seen (once, few, many) or the class of an expanded clone, and some rows leave it out.

>TRBJ2-5|-|few|TRBV5-1
TGCGCCAGCAGCTTACGGGATTCTAGGGGTTTGGAGACCCAGTACTTC
CASSLRDSRGLETQYF
>TRBJ1-1|TRBD1|many|TRBV5-1
TGCGCCAGCAGGCGGGGACAGGTCGATAGGACTGAAGCTTTCTTT
CASRRGQVDRTEAFF
>TRBJ2-7|-|few|TRBV12-3/TRBV12-4
TGTGCCAGCAGCCAGGACGGAGCCGGAATGGAGCAGTACTTC
CASSQDGAGMEQYF
>TRBJ1-4|-|few|TRBV20-1
TGCTGTGCTAGAGGGGCAGGGCAGGTCGCTAATGAAAAACTGTTTTTT
CCARGAGQVANEKLFF
>TRBJ2-1|TRBD2|few|TRBV5-1
TGCGCCAGCAGCCAAGACCGACCGGGAGGGGGGAATGAGCAGTTCTTC
CASSQDRPGGGNEQFF
>TRBJ1-2|-|many|TRBV5-1
TGCGCCAGCTTCGAGACGCCGGACCTGTATGGCTACACCTTC
CASFETPDLYGYTF
>TRBJ2-7|TRBD1|many|TRBV9
TGTGCCAGCAGCCCACGTCCCGGGACAGGGTTTGTATTCCACGAGCAGTACTTC
CASSPRPGTGFVFHEQYF
>TRBJ2-5|-|few|TRBV7-2
TGTGCCAGCGGCCACTTTCGGTCCCAAGAGACCCAGTACTTC
CASGHFRSQETQYF
>TRBJ1-5|TRBD1|-|TRBV6-5
TGTGCCAGCAGTTCAAGGGGGGACAGGGGAGGGAGCCAGCCCCAGCATTTT
CASSSRGDRGGSQPQHF
>TRBJ2-7|TRBD2|-|TRBV5-1
TGCGCCAGCAGCTTGGGTTTCGCGGGAGGGCCGTACGAGCAGTACTTC
CASSLGFAGGPYEQYF
>TRBJ1-2|TRBD1|few|TRBV2
TGTGCCAGCTCGAGGGACAGGGGGTTACCTAACTATGGCTACACCTTC
CASSRDRGLPNYGYTF
>TRBJ1-2|-|-|TRBV29-1
TGCAGCGTTGACGACTCCCCCAGAGGAGCTAACTATGGCTACACCTTC
CSVDDSPRGANYGYTF
>TRBJ2-1|-|-|TRBV27
TGTGCCAGCAGTTTATCCACAGGGTTTGGTGCCAATGAGCAGTTCTTC
CASSLSTGFGANEQFF
>TRBJ1-2|-|many|TRBV5-1
TGCGCCAGCAGCTTGGTGGACAACTATGGCTACACCTTC
CASSLVDNYGYTF
>TRBJ2-3|-|few|TRBV7-8
TGTGCCAGCAGCTTAGCGGGGAGTCCTAGCACAGATACGCAGTATTTT
CASSLAGSPSTDTQYF
>TRBJ2-7|TRBD1|many|TRBV5-1
TGCGCCAGCAGCTTAGGGGACAGGAACTACGAGCAGTACTTC
CASSLGDRNYEQYF